The T cell receptor (beta chain) under discussion was sequenced for a study of cytomegalovirus exposure and HLA in healthy donors. This clone was counted between two and nine times. The PCR employed 60 Vbeta primers together with 13 Jbeta primers. Assay: immunoSEQ multiplex PCR; the TCRdb copy retains only in-frame clones and omits some. This repertoire shows roughly 70,000 clones, more than 60% found once; its top ten account for 12% to 15%. Sequenced: PBMCs. This sequence was found in a male donor in good health and CMV-seropositive.

CDR3 DNA: TGTGCCAGCAGTCGTGGACTAGCGGGTAGTGAGCAGTTCTTC. Protein sequence: CASSRGLAGSEQFF. The chain uses TRBV2 and TRBJ2-1; 11 nucleotides align to TRBD2. The CDR3 length is 14 residues. CDR1 and CDR2 from the germline V gene are SNHLY and FYNNEI. J was trimmed by 9 bases and V by 5 bases; bases with no gene match: 6. The complete variable domain, with remaining parts taken from reference TRBV2 and TRBJ2-1, reads EPEVTQTPSHQVTQMGQEVILRCVPISNHLYFYWYRQILGQKVEFLVSFYNNEISEKSEIFDDQFSVERPDGSNFTLKIRSTKLEDSAMYFCASSRGLAGSEQFFGPGTRLTVL.